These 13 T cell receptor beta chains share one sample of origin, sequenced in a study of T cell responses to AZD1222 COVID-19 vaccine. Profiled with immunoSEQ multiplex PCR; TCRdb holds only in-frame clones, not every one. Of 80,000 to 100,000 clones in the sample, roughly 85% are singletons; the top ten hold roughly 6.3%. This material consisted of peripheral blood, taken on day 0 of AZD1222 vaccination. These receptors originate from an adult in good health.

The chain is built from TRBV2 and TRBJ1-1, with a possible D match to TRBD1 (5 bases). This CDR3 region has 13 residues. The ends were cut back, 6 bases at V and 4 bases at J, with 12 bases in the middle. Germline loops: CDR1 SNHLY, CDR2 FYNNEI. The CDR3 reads CASRTAGGTEAFF. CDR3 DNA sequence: TGTGCCAGCAGGACAGCTGGGGGCACTGAAGCTTTCTTT.

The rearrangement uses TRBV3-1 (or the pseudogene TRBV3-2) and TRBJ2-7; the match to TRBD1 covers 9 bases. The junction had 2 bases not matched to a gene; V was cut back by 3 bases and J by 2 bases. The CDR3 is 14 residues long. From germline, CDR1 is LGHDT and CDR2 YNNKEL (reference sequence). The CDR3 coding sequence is TGTGCCAGCAGCCAGGGACAGGGTCCCTACGAGCAGTACTTC. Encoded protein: CASSQGQGPYEQYF.

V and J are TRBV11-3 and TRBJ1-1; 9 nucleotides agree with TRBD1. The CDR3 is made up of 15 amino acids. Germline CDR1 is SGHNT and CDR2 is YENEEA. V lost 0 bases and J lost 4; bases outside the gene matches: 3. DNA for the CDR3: TGTGCCAGCAGCTTAGACGGGACAGGGTCCACTGAAGCTTTCTTT. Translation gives CASSLDGTGSTEAFF.

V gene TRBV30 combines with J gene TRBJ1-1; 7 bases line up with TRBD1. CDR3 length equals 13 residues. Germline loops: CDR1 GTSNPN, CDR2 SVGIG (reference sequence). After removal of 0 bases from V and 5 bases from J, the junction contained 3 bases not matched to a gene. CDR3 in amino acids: CAWSVSGGTEAFF. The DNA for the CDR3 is TGTGCCTGGAGTGTCTCAGGGGGGACTGAAGCTTTCTTT. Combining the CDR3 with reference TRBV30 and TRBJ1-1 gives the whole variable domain SQTIHQWPATLVQPVGSPLSLECTVEGTSNPNLYWYRQAAGRGLQLLFYSVGIGQISSEVPQNLSASRPQDRQFILSSKKLLLSDSGFYLCAWSVSGGTEAFFGQGTRLTVV.

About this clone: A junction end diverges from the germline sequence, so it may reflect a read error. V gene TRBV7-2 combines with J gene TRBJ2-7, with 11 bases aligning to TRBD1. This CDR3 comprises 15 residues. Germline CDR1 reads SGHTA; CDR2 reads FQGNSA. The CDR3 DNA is TGTGCCAGCAGGACACGGACAGGGGGCTCCCACGAGCAGTACTTC. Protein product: CASRTRTGGSHEQYF.

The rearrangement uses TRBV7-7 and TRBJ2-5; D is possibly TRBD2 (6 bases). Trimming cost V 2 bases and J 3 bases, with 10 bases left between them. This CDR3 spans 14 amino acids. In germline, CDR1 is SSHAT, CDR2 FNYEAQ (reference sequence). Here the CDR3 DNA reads TGTGCCAGCAGCTTAACCCGGGGGAAAGAGACCCAGTACTTC. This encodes CASSLTRGKETQYF.

DNA of the CDR3: TGTGCCAGCACCCACCCCGGGAACACTGAAGCTTTCTTT. It yields the protein CASTHPGNTEAFF. V gene TRBV6-5 combines with J gene TRBJ1-1; D remains unclear. CDR3 length: 13 residues. CDR1 is MNHEY and CDR2 is SVGAGI in the germline V gene. The V end was cut by 7 bases, the J end by 1 base, with 10 bases between.

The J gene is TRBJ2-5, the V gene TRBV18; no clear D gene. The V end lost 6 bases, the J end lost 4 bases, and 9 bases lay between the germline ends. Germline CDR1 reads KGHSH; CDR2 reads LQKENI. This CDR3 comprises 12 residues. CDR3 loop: CASSIRSETQYF. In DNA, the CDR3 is TGTGCCAGCTCCATCAGGTCAGAGACCCAGTACTTC.

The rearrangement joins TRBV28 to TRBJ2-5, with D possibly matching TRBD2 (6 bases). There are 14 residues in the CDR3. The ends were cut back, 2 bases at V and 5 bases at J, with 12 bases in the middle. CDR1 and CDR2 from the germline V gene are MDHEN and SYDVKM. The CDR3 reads CASSLSTGSETQYF. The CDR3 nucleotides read TGTGCCAGCAGTTTAAGCACCGGGAGTGAGACCCAGTACTTC.

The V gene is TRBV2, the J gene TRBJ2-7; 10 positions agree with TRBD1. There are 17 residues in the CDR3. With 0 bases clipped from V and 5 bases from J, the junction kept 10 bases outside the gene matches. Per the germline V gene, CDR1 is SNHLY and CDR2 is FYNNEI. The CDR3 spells CASSEADSGTGVDEQYF. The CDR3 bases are TGTGCCAGCAGTGAAGCAGACTCCGGGACAGGGGTCGACGAGCAGTACTTC.

The CDR3 nucleotides are TGTGCCAGCAGCCCGCTGACTAGCGGGGATCCCTCGGAAAGAGAGCAGTACTTC. It specifies CASSPLTSGDPSEREQYF. The rearrangement joins TRBV13 to TRBJ2-7; 11 bases map to TRBD2. The CDR3 spans 18 residues. V gave up 5 bases and J gave up 7 bases; unmatched junction bases: 19. The germline V gene encodes CDR1 PRHDT and CDR2 FYEKMQ (reference sequence).

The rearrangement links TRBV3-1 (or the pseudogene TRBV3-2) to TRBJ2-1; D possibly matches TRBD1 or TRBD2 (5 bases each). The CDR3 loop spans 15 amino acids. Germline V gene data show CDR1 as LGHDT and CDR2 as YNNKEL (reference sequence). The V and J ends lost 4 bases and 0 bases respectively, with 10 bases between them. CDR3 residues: CASSLGTVSYNEQFF. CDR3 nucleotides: TGTGCCAGCAGCCTCGGGACCGTCTCCTACAATGAGCAGTTCTTC.

The CDR3 nucleotides are TGTGCCAGTAGCCCACAGGGGGGAAATCAGCCCCAGCATTTT. This gives the protein CASSPQGGNQPQHF. The rearrangement joins TRBV19 to TRBJ1-5, with TRBD1 matching 8 bases. The CDR3 contains 14 residues. V was clipped by 6 bases and J by 4 bases; unmatched bases: 5. CDR1 and CDR2 from the germline V gene are LNHDA and SQIVND (reference sequence).